The 2 T cell receptor beta chains listed next were all sequenced from one sample in a study of shared clonotypes between healthy human individuals. The method was immunoSEQ multiplex PCR; TCRdb's version includes in-frame clones alone and lacks a portion of them. The data hold over a million clones, with roughly 97% observed a single time. Sequenced sample: naive CD4+ T cells sorted from blood. Documented subset: CD45RA+ positively selected. Receptor source: a young man in good health.

The V gene is TRBV5-4, the J gene TRBJ2-1, with D perhaps being TRBD1 or TRBD2 (5 bases each). CDR1 is SGHNT, CDR2 YYREEE, per germline (reference sequence). V dropped 0 bases and J dropped 11 bases, with 15 bases sitting between them. The CDR3 is 14 amino acids. CDR3: CASSLDLFGAQQFF. The DNA for the CDR3 is TGTGCCAGCAGCTTGGATTTGTTCGGGGCTCAGCAGTTCTTC.

The rearrangement links TRBV28 to TRBJ2-3; a weak D match, TRBD2 (6 bases). The CDR3 extends over 14 amino acids. Germline CDR1 MDHEN, CDR2 SYDVKM. V was pared by 1 base and J by 5 bases, with 10 bases between. The CDR3 protein is CASSLLLAGDTQYF. In nucleotides, the CDR3 is TGTGCCAGCAGTTTATTACTAGCAGGAGATACGCAGTATTTT. The variable domain in full, with the rest retrieved from reference TRBV28 and TRBJ2-3, is DVKVTQSSRYLVKRTGEKVFLECVQDMDHENMFWYRQDPGLGLRLIYFSYDVKMKEKGDIPEGYSVSREKKERFSLILESASTNQTSMYLCASSLLLAGDTQYFGPGTRLTVL.